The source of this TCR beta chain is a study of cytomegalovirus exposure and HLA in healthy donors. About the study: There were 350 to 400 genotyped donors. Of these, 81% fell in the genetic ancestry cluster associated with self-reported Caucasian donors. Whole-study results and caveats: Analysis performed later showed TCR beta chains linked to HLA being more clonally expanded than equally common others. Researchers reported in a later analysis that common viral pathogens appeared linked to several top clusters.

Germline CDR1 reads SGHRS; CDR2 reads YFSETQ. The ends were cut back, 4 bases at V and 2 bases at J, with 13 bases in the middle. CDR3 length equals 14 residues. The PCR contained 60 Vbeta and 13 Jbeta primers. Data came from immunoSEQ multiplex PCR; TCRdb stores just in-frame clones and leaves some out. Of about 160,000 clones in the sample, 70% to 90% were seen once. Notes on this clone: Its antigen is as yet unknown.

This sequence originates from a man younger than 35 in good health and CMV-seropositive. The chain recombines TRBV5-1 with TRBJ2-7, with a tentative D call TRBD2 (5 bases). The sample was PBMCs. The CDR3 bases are TGCGCCAGCAGCCTTAGGGAGAAGGCCTACGAGCAGTACTTC. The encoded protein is CASSLREKAYEQYF.